The 27 T cell receptor beta chains below were found in one sample sequenced in a study of tumor and adjacent non-tumor tissue in lung cancer (dated by TCRdb to the late 2010s). RNA was isolated from bulk unsorted tissue, and RNA quality was assessed with a NanoDrop ND-1000 and an Agilent 2100. Receptor amplification or capture employed multiplex PCR. TCRdb shows the sequencer as Illumina HiSeq 2500. TCRbeta libraries were constructed through three rounds of nested PCR with primers (Table S4) according to protocols modified from ARM-PCR. TCRdb reanalyzed the raw reads on its own, using fastp at Q25 for trimming and MiXCR for clone calling, and kept in-frame beta chains. Identical CDR3 proteins give one entry, which carries the most common genes and DNA. This sample gives over 60,000 distinct CDR3 sequences in total; approximately 73% of them show up just once. Roughly 30% of the sample belongs to the ten largest clones.

Sequenced: lung tumor tissue. The receptors here all came from a man aged 55-75 years with non-small cell lung cancer.

As regards this clonotype: Just one base apart from a much larger clone, this may be a read error. The rearrangement uses TRBV28 and TRBJ1-3; TRBD1 is a possible D gene (6 bases). The CDR3 is made up of 15 amino acids. The V and J ends lost 7 bases and 0 bases respectively, with 13 bases between them. The germline gives CDR1 MDHEN, CDR2 SYDVKM. The CDR3 is CASIPGQISGNTIYF. CDR3 bases: TGTGCCAGCATCCCGGGACAAATCTCTGGAAACACCATATATTTT.

Turning to this clonotype: A junction end diverges from the germline sequence, so it may reflect a read error. CDR3 region: CSAQGGRGGYDQYF. DNA of the CDR3: TGCAGCGCTCAGGGAGGCAGGGGCGGGTACGATCAGTACTTC. This sequence joins TRBV29-1 and TRBJ2-7, with D perhaps given as TRBD1 or TRBD2 (6 bases each). Germline CDR1 reads SQVTM; CDR2 reads ANQGSEA. This CDR3 contains 14 residues.

Regarding this clonotype: The CDR3 ends on some other residue instead of the conserved phenylalanine or tryptophan, so this is likely a read error. The V gene is TRBV5-4, the J gene TRBJ2-3, with 8 nucleotides matching TRBD2. CDR1 and CDR2 from the germline V gene are SGHNT and YYREEE (reference sequence). CDR3 size: 16 residues. The trim removed 4 bases at V and 5 bases at J, leaving 12 bases unmatched. The CDR3 DNA follows: TGTGCCAGCAGCCCTATCAAGCGGGGGCCGGGAGATACGCAGTATTCT. This gives the protein CASSPIKRGPGDTQYS.

Many counts were recorded for this clonotype. The genes are TRBV20-1 and TRBJ1-2; tentatively, D is TRBD1 (5 bases). Germline CDR1 reads DFQATT; CDR2 reads SNEGSKA (reference sequence). The CDR3 length is 11 residues. V was trimmed by 4 bases and J by 8 bases, leaving 11 bases between them. The DNA for the CDR3 is TGCAGTGCTATCGTGGGGCAAGGCTACACCTTC. This codes for CSAIVGQGYTF.

Points on this clonotype: At one end the junction does not follow the germline gene, possibly because of a read error. J is TRBJ2-3 and V is TRBV5-5; the D gene is possibly TRBD2 (7 bases). This CDR3 region has 15 residues. The germline V gene encodes CDR1 SGHKS and CDR2 YYEKEE (reference sequence). CDR3 region: CVSTHTGGPADTQYF. The CDR3 bases are TGTGTCAGCACCCATACCGGGGGGCCCGCAGATACGCAGTATTTT.

The rearrangement joins TRBV29-1 to TRBJ2-1; the D is unclear. V was cut by 5 bases and J by 7 bases, with 9 bases left in between. The CDR3 runs 11 residues. Germline assignment: CDR1 SQVTM and CDR2 ANQGSEA. CDR3 in DNA: TGCAGCGTTACCGAGTATAATGAGCAGTTCTTC. Translating it yields CSVTEYNEQFF.

As to this clonotype: One end of the junction varies from germline; a read error may be responsible. The gene calls are TRBV6-5 and TRBJ2-1; TRBD2 matches at 8 bases. Germline V gene sequence: CDR1 MNHEY, CDR2 SVGAGI. There are 15 residues in the CDR3. CDR3 sequence: CASIRSGSSYYEQFF. The CDR3 coding sequence is TGTGCCAGCATTAGGAGCGGGAGCTCCTACTATGAGCAGTTCTTC.

With respect to this clonotype: The junction shows a germline mismatch at one end, possibly a read error. The CDR3 DNA is TGCAGTGTCAACGGAGGGGTGAACACTGATGCTTTCTTT. Its protein product is CSVNGGVNTDAFF. The chain joins TRBV29-1 to TRBJ1-1; TRBD1 is a possible D gene (5 bases). Per germline, CDR1 SQVTM and CDR2 ANQGSEA. The CDR3 loop spans 13 amino acids.

Note on this clonotype: Germline and junction disagree at one end, which may indicate a read error. The V call is TRBV12-3 or TRBV12-4, the J call TRBJ1-3; D is undetermined. CDR3 size: 14 residues. CDR3 in DNA: TGTGTCAGCGGTTTAGTATCGCGTGGAAACACCATATATTTT. Protein: CVSGLVSRGNTIYF.

For this clonotype: The conserved phenylalanine or tryptophan normally closing the CDR3 is absent here, so this likely arose from a read error. V usage is TRBV29-1 and J usage is TRBJ1-1; D is perhaps TRBD1 (5 bases). The CDR3 is 13 amino acids. Germline CDR1 is SQVTM and CDR2 is ANQGSEA. The DNA for the CDR3 is TGCAGTGCCCGGGACCCCGTGGACACTGAAGCTTTCATT. Its translation: CSARDPVDTEAFI.

The chain has TRBV6-5 and TRBJ1-5; D not certain. The CDR3 runs to 14 residues. Germline values: CDR1 MNHEY, CDR2 SVGAGI. V was clipped by 4 bases and J by 6 bases, with 13 bases between them. The CDR3 DNA reads as TGTGCCAGCAGTTCAATAGGAGGCTCTCAGCCCCAGCATTTT. It is translated as CASSSIGGSQPQHF.

This clonotype was seen just once. Compared with germline, one end of the junction differs, possibly owing to a read error. The chain carries TRBV12-3 or TRBV12-4 and TRBJ2-7; 8 bases are shared with TRBD1. This CDR3 contains 15 residues. The CDR3 DNA follows: TGTGCCAGTAGAGTCAGACAGGGGAGCTCCTACGACCAGTACTTC. It is translated as CASRVRQGSSYDQYF.

As concerns this clonotype: The junction departs from germline at one end; a sequencing error may be responsible. The chain uses TRBV20-1 and TRBJ2-3, with 10 positions matching TRBD2. The CDR3 runs to 14 residues. Germline loops: CDR1 DFQATT, CDR2 SNEGSKA (reference sequence). The CDR3 region has the DNA TGTAGTGCTGGACTAGCGGCCGCGGGAGGTACGCACTATTTT. Its protein is CSAGLAAAGGTHYF.

In its sample, this clonotype was seen once. The junction departs from germline at one end; a sequencing error may be responsible. The chain has TRBV11-2 and TRBJ2-1; unclear D gene. From germline, CDR1 is SGHAT and CDR2 FQNNGV. CDR3 length: 14 amino acids. Written as DNA, the CDR3 is TGTGCCAGCAGCTTAGATCCGGCAGCCTTCGAGCAGGTCTTC. This gives the protein CASSLDPAAFEQVF.

This sequence joins TRBV10-3 and TRBJ2-7; D gene ambiguous. The CDR3 contains 12 residues. Germline V gene data show CDR1 as ENHRY and CDR2 as SYGVKD. The CDR3: CAIAKSTYEQYF. The CDR3 region has the DNA TGTGCTATTGCTAAATCTACCTACGAGCAGTACTTC.

By proportion, this clonotype is medium-sized. V is TRBV29-1 and J is TRBJ2-5, with D possibly TRBD2 on 6 matching bases. The CDR3 has 17 residues. Per germline, CDR1 SQVTM and CDR2 ANQGSEA. Trimming took 3 bases from V and 5 from J, leaving 25 bases between them. The CDR3 loop is CSVDGYVGGAIGETQYF. The DNA for the CDR3 is TGCAGCGTTGATGGATACGTAGGAGGGGCGATCGGCGAGACCCAGTACTTC.

Points on this clonotype: Mismatch with germline at one junction end may stem from a read error. The chain couples TRBV6-1 to TRBJ2-7; D call uncertain. There are 12 residues in the CDR3. The germline V gene encodes CDR1 MNHNS and CDR2 SASEGT. The chain's CDR3 is CASGNYNYERYF. The DNA for the CDR3 is TGTGCCAGTGGAAACTATAATTACGAGCGGTACTTC.

With regard to this clonotype: Germline and junction disagree at one end, which may indicate a read error. V and J are TRBV12-3 or TRBV12-4 and TRBJ1-5; D may be TRBD1 (5 bases). The CDR3 sequence is 16 residues long. This chain's CDR3 is CAGSLGRGARDQPQPF. CDR3 sequence (DNA): TGTGCCGGCAGTCTCGGTAGAGGGGCCCGGGATCAGCCCCAGCCTTTT.

To note about this clonotype: The junction differs from germline at one of its ends, possibly a read error. This chain uses TRBV6-6 with TRBJ1-2; TRBD1 might be the D (6 bases). This CDR3 contains 12 residues. CDR1 and CDR2 (germline): MNHNY, SVGAGI (reference sequence). The CDR3 sequence: CVTGGHFYGYTF. CDR3 coding DNA: TGTGTCACGGGGGGGCACTTCTATGGCTACACTTTC.

This clonotype has a count of ten or more. The chain combines TRBV20-1 with TRBJ1-1; a possible D gene is TRBD1 (5 bases). The V gene's germline CDR1 is DFQATT and CDR2 SNEGSKA (reference sequence). This CDR3 spans 11 amino acids. The ends were cut back, 5 bases at V and 9 bases at J, with 13 bases in the middle. The CDR3 spells CSAASGAQAFF. CDR3 sequence (DNA): TGCAGTGCTGCTTCCGGGGCCCAAGCTTTCTTT.

This sequence joins TRBV29-1 and TRBJ2-7, with D maybe TRBD2 (6 bases). Germline lookup yields CDR1 SQVTM and CDR2 ANQGSEA. V shed 0 bases and J shed 13 bases, with 25 bases lying between them. The CDR3 spans 15 residues. CDR3 protein: CSVEDSTSRNYERYF. Here the CDR3 DNA reads TGCAGCGTTGAAGATTCTACTAGCAGGAACTACGAGCGCTACTTC.

The sample holds many counts of this clonotype. The CDR3 protein is CASTRGGFQHF. The CDR3 DNA reads TGTGCCAGCACCCGGGGGGGTTTCCAGCATTTT. This sequence joins TRBV6-1 and TRBJ1-5; D is possibly TRBD1 (5 bases). The germline V and J ends were trimmed by 7 bases and 12 bases, with 13 bases remaining between them. The CDR3 has 11 residues. Per the germline V gene, CDR1 is MNHNS and CDR2 is SASEGT.

This clonotype was found many times. It is unclear where the CDR3 begins or ends on the DNA, so no DNA is shown, and the CDR3 is as TCRdb lists it. The chain has TRBV12-3 or TRBV12-4 and TRBJ1-4; the table's D call of TRBD1 was not tested on the DNA. From its first to its last residue, the CDR3 has 14 amino acids. The CDR3 loop reads CASSTSQGGEKLFF.

V usage is TRBV20-1 and J usage is TRBJ2-7, with unresolved D. This CDR3 is built from 11 residues. V lost 7 bases and J lost 4, with 11 bases in between. Germline CDR1 DFQATT, CDR2 SNEGSKA (reference sequence). The CDR3 loop is CSVRLSYEQYF. The CDR3 bases are TGCAGTGTTAGGCTTAGTTACGAGCAGTACTTC.

As for this clonotype: Since no conserved phenylalanine or tryptophan closes the CDR3, a read error is the likely cause. This chain links TRBV7-9 with TRBJ2-7, with 10 bases identical to TRBD2. The CDR3 contains 16 residues. The V segment lost 3 bases and the J segment 2 bases; nucleotides outside the gene matches: 7. Germline CDR1 is SEHNR and CDR2 is FQNEAQ (reference sequence). The CDR3, as DNA: TGTGCCAGCAGCTTCACCGGGACTAGCGTTACCTACGAGCAGTACTTA. Translated, it gives CASSFTGTSVTYEQYL.

The rearrangement joins TRBV29-1 to TRBJ1-1, with D tentatively TRBD1 (5 bases). The V gene's germline CDR1 is SQVTM and CDR2 ANQGSEA. The CDR3 has 13 amino acids. V gave up 7 bases and J gave up 4 bases, with 16 bases separating them. The CDR3 nucleotides are TGCAGCGCCTCGGCAAGGGGCGTCACTGAAGCTTTCTTT. It codes for CSASARGVTEAFF.

In regard to this clonotype: One end of the junction does not line up with germline, which may come from a read error. CDR3 sequence (DNA): TGTGCCATCAGTTACGGGGCTGGACCTGTTTACGAGCAGTACTTC. Translation gives CAISYGAGPVYEQYF. The gene calls are TRBV6-5 and TRBJ2-7; D may correspond to TRBD1 or TRBD2 (5 bases each). Germline V gene lookup returns CDR1 MNHEY and CDR2 SVGAGI. The CDR3 totals 15 residues.